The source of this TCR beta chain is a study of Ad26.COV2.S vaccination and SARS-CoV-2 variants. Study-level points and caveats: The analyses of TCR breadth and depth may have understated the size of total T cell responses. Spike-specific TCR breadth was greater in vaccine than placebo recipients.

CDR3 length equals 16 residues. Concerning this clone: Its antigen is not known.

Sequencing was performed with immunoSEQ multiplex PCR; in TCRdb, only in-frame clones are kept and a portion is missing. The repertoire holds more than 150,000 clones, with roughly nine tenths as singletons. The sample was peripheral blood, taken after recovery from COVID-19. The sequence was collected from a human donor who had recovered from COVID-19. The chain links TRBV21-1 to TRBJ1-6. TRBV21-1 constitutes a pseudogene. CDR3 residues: CASSKREGWMYSPLHF. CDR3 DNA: TGTGCCAGCAGCAAAAGGGAGGGGTGGATGTATTCACCCCTCCACTTT.